What follows are 28 T cell receptor beta chains derived from one specimen sequenced in a study of blood T cell repertoires in COVID-19. The method was immunoSEQ multiplex PCR; TCRdb's version includes in-frame clones alone and lacks a portion of them. There are approximately 190,000 clones in the sample; 80% occur only once, and under 8% lies in the top ten. The sequenced sample was peripheral blood. The origin of the receptors is a man in his 60s with acute or convalescent COVID-19.

The chain uses TRBV4-1 and TRBJ2-1; 14 bases match TRBD2. V lost 0 bases and J lost 12; bases outside the gene matches: 7. CDR1 and CDR2 (germline): MGHRA, YSYEKL. There are 16 residues in the CDR3. DNA of the CDR3: TGCGCCAGCAGCCAAGAAGGGACTAGCGGGGGTATCGGGCAGTTCTTC. Residues: CASSQEGTSGGIGQFF.

The V gene is TRBV5-4, the J gene TRBJ1-6; D perhaps matches TRBD1 (5 bases). Germline V gene sequence: CDR1 SGHNT, CDR2 YYREEE (reference sequence). V was cut by 7 bases and J by 4 bases, with 15 bases left in between. The CDR3 is 15 residues long. CDR3 DNA sequence: TGTGCCAGCCAAACTCAGGGATCATATAATTCACCCCTCCACTTT. Amino acids: CASQTQGSYNSPLHF. The full variable domain, its missing parts supplied by reference TRBV5-4 and TRBJ1-6, is ETGVTQSPTHLIKTRGQQVTLRCSSQSGHNTVSWYQQALGQGPQFIFQYYREEENGRGNFPPRFSGLQFPNYSSELNVNALELDDSALYLCASQTQGSYNSPLHFGNGTRLTVT.

This chain connects TRBV7-9 to TRBJ2-1; TRBD2 is a possible D gene (7 bases). The V end was cut by 5 bases, the J end by 1 base, with 9 bases between. The V gene's germline CDR1 is SEHNR and CDR2 FQNEAQ (reference sequence). This CDR3 spans 14 amino acids. The CDR3 coding sequence is TGTGCCAGCAGCGAGGGGGGGTCCTACAATGAGCAGTTCTTC. Translation: CASSEGGSYNEQFF.

The chain joins TRBV6-2 or TRBV6-3 to TRBJ2-7, with 7 bases identical to TRBD1. Germline V gene lookup returns CDR1 MNHEY and CDR2 SVGEGT. V was clipped by 7 bases and J by 2 bases; unmatched bases: 8. This CDR3 comprises 14 residues. In DNA form, the CDR3 reads TGTGCCAGCAACCCACAGGGGTTTGCCTACGAGCAGTACTTC. It is translated as CASNPQGFAYEQYF.

The chain is built from TRBV7-2 and TRBJ2-7, with TRBD1 identical over 10 bases. V shed 1 base and J 3 bases; nucleotides not matched to a gene: 3. Germline V gives CDR1 SGHTA, CDR2 FQGNSA. This CDR3 comprises 15 residues. CDR3 DNA: TGTGCCAGCAGCTTAGGGGGACAGGGGCTCTACGAGCAGTACTTC. Translation: CASSLGGQGLYEQYF. Full variable domain (rest looked up from reference TRBV7-2 and TRBJ2-7): GAGVSQSPSNKVTEKGKDVELRCDPISGHTALYWYRQSLGQGLEFLIYFQGNSAPDKSGLPSDRFSAERTGGSVSTLTIQRTQQEDSAVYLCASSLGGQGLYEQYFGPGTRLTVT.

This clone was counted a single time. The genes are TRBV3-1 (or the pseudogene TRBV3-2) and TRBJ1-1; a weak D match, TRBD1 (6 bases). The CDR3 contains 14 residues. V lost 4 bases, J lost 3 bases, and 12 bases lay in between. Germline V gene data show CDR1 as LGHDT and CDR2 as YNNKEL (reference sequence). CDR3 sequence: CASSLAGVDTEAFF. DNA for the CDR3: TGTGCCAGCAGCCTGGCAGGGGTAGACACTGAAGCTTTCTTT.

The chain employs TRBV20-1 and TRBJ2-7, with 7 bases lining up with TRBD1. CDR1 is DFQATT, CDR2 SNEGSKA, per germline (reference sequence). The CDR3 loop spans 19 amino acids. After removal of 3 bases from V and 0 bases from J, the junction contained 20 bases not matched to a gene. The CDR3 DNA follows: TGCAGTGCTAGTGTATCAGGGTGGGGCTCAGGGACAGCCTCCTACGAGCAGTACTTC. Protein product: CSASVSGWGSGTASYEQYF.

V is TRBV6-2 or TRBV6-3 and J is TRBJ1-3; D unresolved. The CDR3 runs to 13 residues. Trimming removed 6 bases from V and 2 bases from J, with 8 bases in between. Germline CDR1 reads MNHEY; CDR2 reads SVGEGT. As DNA, the CDR3 is TGTGCCAGCAGCCTTATTCCTGGAAACACCATATATTTT. Translated: CASSLIPGNTIYF.

This chain connects TRBV6-1 to TRBJ2-1, with 8 bases identical to TRBD1. This CDR3 region has 16 residues. Germline V gives CDR1 MNHNS, CDR2 SASEGT. After removal of 4 bases from V and 5 bases from J, the junction contained 10 bases not matched to a gene. This CDR3 is CASSARQGRWDNEQFF. Here the CDR3 DNA reads TGTGCCAGCAGTGCCCGACAGGGGAGATGGGACAATGAGCAGTTCTTC.

V is TRBV15 and J is TRBJ1-5; tentatively, D is TRBD1 (6 bases). Germline values: CDR1 LNHNV, CDR2 YYDKDF (reference sequence). Trimming shortened V by 5 bases and J by 4 bases, and 15 bases separated the two germline ends. The CDR3 has 15 residues. The CDR3 here is CATSRDKGFNQPQHF. The CDR3 region has the DNA TGTGCCACCAGCCGGGACAAGGGGTTTAATCAGCCCCAGCATTTT.

The chain couples TRBV28 to TRBJ1-6; D is perhaps TRBD1 (5 bases). This CDR3 has 16 amino acids. Trimming left V 5 bases short and J 5 bases short, with 16 bases between. CDR1 is MDHEN, CDR2 SYDVKM, per germline. The CDR3 sequence: CASSAAGQEDNSPLHF. Here the CDR3 DNA reads TGTGCCAGCAGTGCCGCGGGGCAGGAAGATAATTCACCCCTCCACTTT.

This clone has more than one count but fewer than ten. The chain couples TRBV6-5 to TRBJ1-1, with no clear D. V lost 1 base to trimming and J lost 0 bases, with 9 bases between them. CDR3 length equals 15 residues. The germline V gene has CDR1 MNHEY and CDR2 SVGAGI. CDR3 coding DNA: TGTGCCAGCAGTTACTTAAGCACCATGAACACTGAAGCTTTCTTT. Translated: CASSYLSTMNTEAFF.

Note on this clone: This same CDR3 is encoded by further DNA sequences in the sample. The gene calls are TRBV2 and TRBJ1-1; a possible D gene is TRBD1 (5 bases). V was cut by 2 bases and J by 1 base, with 5 bases left in between. The germline V gene encodes CDR1 SNHLY and CDR2 FYNNEI. This CDR3 is 13 amino acids long. The CDR3 protein is CASSEQGNTEAFF. The DNA of the CDR3 is TGTGCCAGCAGTGAACAGGGGAACACTGAAGCTTTCTTT.

The J gene is TRBJ2-5, the V gene TRBV7-8; D call uncertain. Trimming removed 5 bases from V and 5 bases from J, with 9 bases in between. This CDR3 is built from 12 residues. CDR1 and CDR2 (germline): SGHVS, FQNEAQ. CDR3 region: CASSHPRETQYF. Here the CDR3 DNA reads TGTGCCAGCAGCCATCCGCGGGAGACCCAGTACTTC.

The V call is TRBV3-1 (or the pseudogene TRBV3-2), the J call TRBJ2-3; maybe TRBD1 (5 bases). The ends were cut back, 6 bases at V and 0 bases at J, with 7 bases in the middle. Germline V gene data show CDR1 as LGHDT and CDR2 as YNNKEL (reference sequence). The CDR3 extends over 13 amino acids. CDR3 residues: CASRRTSTDTQYF. In DNA, the CDR3 is TGTGCCAGCAGACGGACAAGCACAGATACGCAGTATTTT.

The gene calls are TRBV19 and TRBJ2-3, with TRBD1 identical over 7 bases. Germline assignment: CDR1 LNHDA and CDR2 SQIVND (reference sequence). The CDR3 consists of 13 residues. With V trimmed by 8 bases and J by 3 bases, 5 bases remained unmatched. The CDR3 protein is CASHLQGTDTQYF. The CDR3 nucleotides read TGTGCCAGTCATCTACAGGGGACAGATACGCAGTATTTT.

J is TRBJ2-1 and V is TRBV6-5, with D unclear. CDR1 MNHEY and CDR2 SVGAGI come from the germline V gene. This CDR3 has 15 amino acids. Deletions cut 6 bases from V and 1 base from J, with 13 bases between. DNA for the CDR3: TGTGCCAGCAGACTGATACAGCAATCCTACAATGAGCAGTTCTTC. Amino acids: CASRLIQQSYNEQFF.

The sample holds a few counts of this clone. V and J are TRBV14 and TRBJ1-2, with a possible D match to TRBD1 (5 bases). The CDR3 is made up of 12 amino acids. Trimming removed 4 bases from V and 4 bases from J, with 7 bases in between. Looked up from germline, CDR1 is SGHDN and CDR2 is FVKESK. The CDR3 nucleotides read TGTGCCAGCAGCCGGGGCCTCTATGGCTACACCTTC. Residues: CASSRGLYGYTF.

The chain is built from TRBV24-1 and TRBJ1-2; 7 nucleotides align to TRBD1. The V gene end was trimmed by 3 bases and the J gene end by 4 bases; junction bases not matched to a gene: 10. Germline CDR1 and CDR2: KGHDR and SFDVKD. The CDR3 runs to 16 residues. CDR3: CATSDQGRDSSYGYTF. In nucleotides, the CDR3 is TGTGCCACCAGTGATCAGGGAAGGGACAGTTCCTATGGCTACACCTTC.

V is TRBV11-3 and J is TRBJ2-2, with no clear D. Trimming took 5 bases from V and 13 from J, leaving 17 bases between them. The germline gives CDR1 SGHNT, CDR2 YENEEA. The CDR3 runs to 13 residues. DNA of the CDR3: TGTGCCAGCAGCCATTACGGCGGTGATGGGCTGTTTTTT. It codes for CASSHYGGDGLFF.

The rearrangement uses TRBV5-8 and TRBJ2-5; 12 bases line up with TRBD2. The germline CDR1 and CDR2 sequences are SGHTS and YDEGEE. V shed 6 bases, J shed 2 bases, and the junction held 5 bases outside the gene matches. The CDR3 extends over 15 amino acids. The chain's CDR3 is CASNRGLAGQETQYF. The CDR3 DNA reads as TGTGCCAGCAACCGGGGACTAGCGGGTCAAGAGACCCAGTACTTC.

This clone has a handful of counts. This chain joins TRBV25-1 and TRBJ1-2, with 8 bases fitting TRBD1. In germline, CDR1 is MGHDK, CDR2 SYGVNS. Unmatched junction bases numbered 4, after V lost 2 bases and J lost 8 bases. The CDR3 length is 13 residues. CDR3 in DNA: TGTGCCAGCAGTGAACAGGGGGCCGGAGGCTACACCTTC. As protein: CASSEQGAGGYTF.

V usage is TRBV20-1 and J usage is TRBJ2-5, with TRBD1 as a possible D gene (6 bases). The CDR3 covers 15 residues. CDR1 is DFQATT, CDR2 SNEGSKA, per germline (reference sequence). The V end was cut by 3 bases, the J end by 0 bases, with 14 bases between. CDR3 nucleotides: TGCAGTGCTAGTGGGCGAGGGGGAAACCAAGAGACCCAGTACTTC. This gives the protein CSASGRGGNQETQYF.

The V call is TRBV5-6, the J call TRBJ2-7; 7 nucleotides line up with TRBD1. The length of the CDR3 is 15 residues. Germline values: CDR1 SGHDT, CDR2 YYEEEE. V gave up 4 bases and J gave up 2 bases; unmatched junction bases: 9. CDR3 amino acids: CASSLRTGWTYEQYF. Here the CDR3 DNA reads TGTGCCAGCAGCCTACGGACAGGTTGGACCTACGAGCAGTACTTC.

This chain joins TRBV3-1 (or the pseudogene TRBV3-2) and TRBJ2-1, with 10 bases identical to TRBD2. Germline CDR1 reads LGHDT; CDR2 reads YNNKEL (reference sequence). This CDR3 has 14 amino acids. Losses at the gene ends were 3 bases for V and 8 bases for J; bases not matched to a gene: 4. DNA of the CDR3: TGTGCCAGCAGCCATCTAGCGGGAGAGGATGAGCAGTTCTTC. It yields the protein CASSHLAGEDEQFF.

This chain joins TRBV28 and TRBJ2-3, with 7 bases that match TRBD2. The J segment lost 1 base and the V segment lost 5 bases, leaving 6 bases of the junction unmatched. Germline CDR1 is MDHEN and CDR2 is SYDVKM. The CDR3 has 15 residues. The CDR3, as DNA: TGTGCCAGCAGTCCCCCTAGCGGCCGCACAGATACGCAGTATTTT. Translated: CASSPPSGRTDTQYF.

This clone was seen more than once but under ten times. V usage is TRBV6-5 and J usage is TRBJ1-5, with 7 nucleotides matching TRBD1. Losses at the gene ends were 3 bases for V and 6 bases for J; bases not matched to a gene: 5. The CDR3 has 14 residues. Germline CDR1 is MNHEY and CDR2 is SVGAGI. CDR3 sequence (DNA): TGTGCCAGCAGTTATTCAGGGGGTGCTCAGCCCCAGCATTTT. As protein: CASSYSGGAQPQHF.

This chain connects TRBV19 to TRBJ2-1; 8 bases line up with TRBD2. CDR1 is LNHDA, CDR2 SQIVND, per germline (reference sequence). J was trimmed by 7 bases and V by 4 bases; bases with no gene match: 3. The CDR3 is 13 amino acids. Written as DNA, the CDR3 is TGTGCCAGTAGTACGGGACTAGTGAATGAGCAGTTCTTC. Its protein is CASSTGLVNEQFF.